This TCR beta chain was recovered during a study of T cell changes during pregnancy in multiple sclerosis. Profiled with immunoSEQ multiplex PCR; TCRdb holds only in-frame clones, not every one. The sample consists of about 12,000 clones, roughly 84% of them appearing once. The CDR3 extends over 13 amino acids. The germline CDR1 and CDR2 sequences are SGHTA and FQGNSA. V lost 1 base to trimming and J lost 6 bases, with 7 bases between them. Sequencing used CD8+ T cells from peripheral blood mononuclear cells, obtained after pregnancy. The source of this sequence is a female donor in good health, enrolled as a control in a pregnancy study. The chain couples TRBV7-2 to TRBJ2-1, with a possible D match to TRBD2 (5 bases). The CDR3 DNA follows: TGTGCCAGCAGCTTAGTGGCGGGCAATGAGCAGTTCTTC. Protein: CASSLVAGNEQFF. The full variable domain, completed using reference TRBV7-2 and TRBJ2-1, is GAGVSQSPSNKVTEKGKDVELRCDPISGHTALYWYRQSLGQGLEFLIYFQGNSAPDKSGLPSDRFSAERTGGSVSTLTIQRTQQEDSAVYLCASSLVAGNEQFFGPGTRLTVL.